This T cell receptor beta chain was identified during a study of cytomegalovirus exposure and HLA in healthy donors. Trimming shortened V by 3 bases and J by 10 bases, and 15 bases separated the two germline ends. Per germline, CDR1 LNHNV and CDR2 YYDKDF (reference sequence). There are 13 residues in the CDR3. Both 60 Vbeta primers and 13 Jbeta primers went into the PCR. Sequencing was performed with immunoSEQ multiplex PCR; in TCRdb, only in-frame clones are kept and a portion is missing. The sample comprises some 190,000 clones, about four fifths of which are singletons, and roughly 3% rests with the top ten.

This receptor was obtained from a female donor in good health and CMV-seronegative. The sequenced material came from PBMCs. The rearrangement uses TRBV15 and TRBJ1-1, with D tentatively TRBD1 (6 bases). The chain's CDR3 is CATSRQQGNGAFF. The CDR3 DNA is TGTGCCACCAGCAGGCAACAGGGTAACGGAGCTTTCTTT.